The 3 T cell receptor beta chains below were found in one sample sequenced in a study of lymphopenia after photon versus proton radiotherapy. The repertoire was sequenced with immunoSEQ multiplex PCR; TCRdb's copy has only in-frame clones and lacks some. This sample has around 64,000 clones, with around 90% found just once. The starting material was peripheral blood, obtained from a patient treated with proton-based radiotherapy. These receptors were collected from an elderly man with esophageal cancer.

V is TRBV18 and J is TRBJ1-1; perhaps TRBD1 as D (6 bases). CDR3 length: 14 residues. The V gene's germline CDR1 is KGHSH and CDR2 LQKENI. The V end lost 5 bases, the J end lost 3 bases, and 13 bases lay between the germline ends. The CDR3 loop reads CASSIGGRDTEAFF. In DNA, the CDR3 is TGTGCCAGCTCAATTGGGGGGCGGGACACTGAAGCTTTCTTT.

V and J are TRBV7-6 and TRBJ2-3; D may be TRBD1 (6 bases). V lost 7 bases and J lost 3, with 20 bases in between. CDR1 and CDR2 from the germline V gene are SGHVS and FNYEAQ. The CDR3 has 16 residues. CDR3 in amino acids: CASTQGQFLRTDTQYF. CDR3 bases: TGTGCCAGCACCCAGGGGCAGTTTCTTAGAACAGATACGCAGTATTTT.

The rearrangement uses TRBV5-6 and TRBJ1-1; no reliable D call. Germline V CDR1 and CDR2: SGHDT, YYEEEE. The V gene lost 0 bases and the J gene lost 8 bases, with 8 bases spanning the gap. The CDR3 has 12 residues. The chain's CDR3 is CASSLATREAFF. The CDR3 coding sequence is TGTGCCAGCAGCTTGGCGACAAGAGAAGCTTTCTTT.